This T cell receptor (beta chain) came from a study of metastatic and nonmetastatic thyroid tumors. Whole-study context: Across blood and tumor or nodule tissue, repertoires from malignant and benign thyroid patients were compared with one another. The study's findings and limits: The reported finding was significantly higher TCR beta diversity in malignant thyroid tumors relative to benign nodules, in blood and tumor.

Turning to this clone: What it binds is not known.

CDR1 is SGHRS and CDR2 is YFSETQ in the germline V gene. V lost 4 bases and J lost 4; bases outside the gene matches: 6. The CDR3 has 16 amino acids. MiXCR reprocessed the PCR reads for TCRdb. The sample lists approximately 20,000 clones, over 20% seen once, with about 10% in the top ten. All patients reached thyroid surgery having received no treatment beforehand. Sequencing used tumor tissue. The sequence was obtained from a male donor with papillary thyroid cancer or a benign thyroid nodule (not recorded which). Some clones in this sample may be carry-over from other donors' samples. The genes are TRBV5-1 and TRBJ2-2; 11 bases agree with TRBD2. The DNA of the CDR3 is TGCGCCAGCAGCAAGACTAGCGGGATTCTCACCGGGGAGCTGTTTTTT. Protein product: CASSKTSGILTGELFF.